This TCR beta chain was captured by sequencing in a study of CD8 T cells in Susac syndrome. RNA was extracted with the RNeasy kit, and a quantity of 0.5 to 1 ug was reverse transcribed using random hexamers. The CDR3 of TCR beta was amplified by immunoSEQ multiplex PCR across 54 Vbeta and 13 Jbeta. TCRdb re-called the immunoSEQ multiplex PCR reads through MiXCR, storing one row per CDR3 protein. This table holds some 100,000 distinct CDR3 sequences, about 95% found once. While CD8+ and CD4+ T cells were isolated negatively, TEMRA cells were enriched by FACS. The ends lost 8 bases at V and 10 bases at J; junction bases unmatched: 14. The CDR3 consists of 14 residues. Germline lookup yields CDR1 MGHDK and CDR2 SYGVNS.

The chain is built from TRBV25-1 and TRBJ2-1, with 7 nucleotides matching TRBD1. This TCR was recovered from a human donor in good health. Source material: CD4+ T cells from PBMCs. The CDR3 loop reads CASGWDSGDREQFF. CDR3 DNA sequence: TGTGCCAGCGGGTGGGACAGTGGGGATCGAGAGCAGTTCTTC.